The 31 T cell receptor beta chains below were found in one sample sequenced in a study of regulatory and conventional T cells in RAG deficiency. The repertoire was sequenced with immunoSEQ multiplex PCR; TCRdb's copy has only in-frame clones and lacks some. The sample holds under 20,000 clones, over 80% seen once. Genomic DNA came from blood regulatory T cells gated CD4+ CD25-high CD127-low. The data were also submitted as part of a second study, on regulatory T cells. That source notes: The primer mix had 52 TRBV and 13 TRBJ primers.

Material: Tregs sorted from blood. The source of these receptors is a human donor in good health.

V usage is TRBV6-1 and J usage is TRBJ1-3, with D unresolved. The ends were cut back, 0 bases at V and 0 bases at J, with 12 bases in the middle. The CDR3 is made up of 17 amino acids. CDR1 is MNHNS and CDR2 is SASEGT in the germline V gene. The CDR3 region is CASSEATSGFSGNTIYF. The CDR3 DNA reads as TGTGCCAGCAGTGAAGCGACGTCCGGCTTCTCTGGAAACACCATATATTTT.

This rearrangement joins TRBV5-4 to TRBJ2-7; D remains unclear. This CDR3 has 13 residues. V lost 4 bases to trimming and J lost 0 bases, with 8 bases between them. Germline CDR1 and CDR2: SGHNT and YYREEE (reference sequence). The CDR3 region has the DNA TGTGCCAGCAGCCTCTCAAGCTCCTACGAGCAGTACTTC. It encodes CASSLSSSYEQYF.

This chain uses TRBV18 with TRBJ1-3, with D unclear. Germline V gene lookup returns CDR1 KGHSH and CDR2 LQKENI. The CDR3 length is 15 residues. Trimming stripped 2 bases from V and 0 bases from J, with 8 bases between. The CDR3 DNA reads TGTGCCAGCTCACCATCCCCCATCTCTGGAAACACCATATATTTT. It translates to CASSPSPISGNTIYF.

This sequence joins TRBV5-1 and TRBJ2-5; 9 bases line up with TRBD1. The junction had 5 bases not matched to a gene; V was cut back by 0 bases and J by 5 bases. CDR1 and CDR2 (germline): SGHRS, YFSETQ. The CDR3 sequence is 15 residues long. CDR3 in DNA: TGCGCCAGCAGCTTGGGAACAGGGGGCAAGGAGACCCAGTACTTC. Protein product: CASSLGTGGKETQYF. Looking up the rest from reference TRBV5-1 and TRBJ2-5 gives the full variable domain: KAGVTQTPRYLIKTRGQQVTLSCSPISGHRSVSWYQQTPGQGLQFLFEYFSETQRNKGNFPGRFSGRQFSNSRSEMNVSTLELGDSALYLCASSLGTGGKETQYFGPGTRLLVL.

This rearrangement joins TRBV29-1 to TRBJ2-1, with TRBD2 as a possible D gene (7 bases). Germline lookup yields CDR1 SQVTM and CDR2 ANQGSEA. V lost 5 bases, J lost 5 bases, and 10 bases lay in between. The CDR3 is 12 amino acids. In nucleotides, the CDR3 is TGCAGCGTTTGGGGGGGCCACAATGAGCAGTTCTTC. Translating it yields CSVWGGHNEQFF.

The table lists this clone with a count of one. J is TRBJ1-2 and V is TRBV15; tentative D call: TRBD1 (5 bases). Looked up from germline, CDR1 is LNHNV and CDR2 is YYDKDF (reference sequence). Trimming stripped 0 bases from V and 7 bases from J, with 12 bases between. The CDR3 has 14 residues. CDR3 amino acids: CATSRELAGIGYTF. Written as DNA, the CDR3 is TGTGCCACCAGCAGAGAACTGGCAGGGATTGGCTACACCTTC.

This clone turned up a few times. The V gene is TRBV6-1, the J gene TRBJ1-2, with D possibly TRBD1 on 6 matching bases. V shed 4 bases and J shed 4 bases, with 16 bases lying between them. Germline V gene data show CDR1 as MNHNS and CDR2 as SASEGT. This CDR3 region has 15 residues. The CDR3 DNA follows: TGTGCCAGCAGTGTCGGGGGAGGGGGTGTCTATGGCTACACCTTC. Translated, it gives CASSVGGGGVYGYTF.

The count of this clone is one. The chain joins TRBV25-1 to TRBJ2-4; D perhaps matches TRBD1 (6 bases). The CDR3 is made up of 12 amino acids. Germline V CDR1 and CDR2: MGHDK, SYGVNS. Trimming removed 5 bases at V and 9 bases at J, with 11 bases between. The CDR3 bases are TGTGCCAGCAGTACTACAGGGTCCATTCAGTACTTC. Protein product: CASSTTGSIQYF.

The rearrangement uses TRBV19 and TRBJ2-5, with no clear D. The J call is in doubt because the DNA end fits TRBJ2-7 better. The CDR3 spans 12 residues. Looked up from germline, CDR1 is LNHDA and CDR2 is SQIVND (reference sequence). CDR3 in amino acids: CASSRSAAEQYF. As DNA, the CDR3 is TGTGCCAGTAGTAGATCTGCTGCCGAGCAGTACTTC.

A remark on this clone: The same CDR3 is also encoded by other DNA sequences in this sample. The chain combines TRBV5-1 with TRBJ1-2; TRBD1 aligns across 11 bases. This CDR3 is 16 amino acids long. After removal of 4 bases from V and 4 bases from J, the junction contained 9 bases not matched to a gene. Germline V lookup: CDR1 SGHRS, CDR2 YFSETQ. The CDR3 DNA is TGCGCCAGCAGCACTGGACAGGGGGCTGCCTTCTATGGCTACACCTTC. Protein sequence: CASSTGQGAAFYGYTF.

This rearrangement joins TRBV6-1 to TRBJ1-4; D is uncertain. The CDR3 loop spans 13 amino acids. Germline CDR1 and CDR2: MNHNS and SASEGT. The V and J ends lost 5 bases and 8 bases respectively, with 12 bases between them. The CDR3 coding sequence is TGTGCCAGCAGTTATACGAACGGGGAAAAACTGTTTTTT. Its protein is CASSYTNGEKLFF.

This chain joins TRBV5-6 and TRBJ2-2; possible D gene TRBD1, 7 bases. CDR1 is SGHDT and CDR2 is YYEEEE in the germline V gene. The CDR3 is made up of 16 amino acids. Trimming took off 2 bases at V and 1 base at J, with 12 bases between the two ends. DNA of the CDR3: TGTGCCAGCAGCTTACTCCAGGGGGGGAACACCGGGGAGCTGTTTTTT. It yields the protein CASSLLQGGNTGELFF.

The CDR3 reads CASRHIFRTVGNQPQHF. The CDR3 bases are TGTGCCAGTAGACACATTTTTAGGACGGTGGGCAATCAGCCCCAGCATTTT. V is TRBV19 and J is TRBJ1-5, with D unclear. Germline CDR1 and CDR2: LNHDA and SQIVND (reference sequence). Trimming shortened V by 6 bases and J by 2 bases, and 20 bases separated the two germline ends. The CDR3 runs 17 residues.

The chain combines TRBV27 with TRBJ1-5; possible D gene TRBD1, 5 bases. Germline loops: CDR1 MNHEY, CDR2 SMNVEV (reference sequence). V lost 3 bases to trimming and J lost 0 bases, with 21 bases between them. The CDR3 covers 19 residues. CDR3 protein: CASSFLGAAVGNSNQPQHF. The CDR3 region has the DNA TGTGCCAGCAGTTTCTTAGGGGCGGCAGTCGGGAATAGCAATCAGCCCCAGCATTTT.

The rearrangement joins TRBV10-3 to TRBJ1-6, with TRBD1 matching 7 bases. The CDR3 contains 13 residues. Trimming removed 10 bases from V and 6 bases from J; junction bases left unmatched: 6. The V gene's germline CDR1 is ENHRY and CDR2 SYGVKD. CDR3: CATAGTANSPLHF. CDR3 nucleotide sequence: TGTGCCACGGCCGGGACAGCTAATTCACCCCTCCACTTT.

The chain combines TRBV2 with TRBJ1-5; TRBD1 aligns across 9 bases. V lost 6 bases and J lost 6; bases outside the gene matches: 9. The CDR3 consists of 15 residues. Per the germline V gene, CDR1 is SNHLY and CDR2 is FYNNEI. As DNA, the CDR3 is TGTGCCAGCAGCCGGGCGGGGGACAGGGTTCAGCCCCAGCATTTT. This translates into CASSRAGDRVQPQHF.

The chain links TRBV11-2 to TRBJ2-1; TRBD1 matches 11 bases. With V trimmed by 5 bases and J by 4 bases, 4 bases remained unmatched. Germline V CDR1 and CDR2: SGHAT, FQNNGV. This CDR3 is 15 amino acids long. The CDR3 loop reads CASSPGTGGYNEQFF. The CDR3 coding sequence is TGTGCCAGCAGCCCCGGGACAGGGGGATACAATGAGCAGTTCTTC.

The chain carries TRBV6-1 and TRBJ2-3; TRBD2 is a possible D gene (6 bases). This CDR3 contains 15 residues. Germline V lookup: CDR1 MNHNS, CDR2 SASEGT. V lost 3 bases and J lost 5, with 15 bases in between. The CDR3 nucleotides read TGTGCCAGCAGTGAGGTTCAGGGAGGTAGAGATACGCAGTATTTT. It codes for CASSEVQGGRDTQYF.

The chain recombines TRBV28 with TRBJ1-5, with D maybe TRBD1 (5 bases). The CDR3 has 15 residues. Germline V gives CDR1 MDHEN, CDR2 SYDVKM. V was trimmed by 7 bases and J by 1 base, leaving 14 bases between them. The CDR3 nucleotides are TGTGCCAGCATAGAAAGGTGGGGCAGCAATCAGCCCCAGCATTTT. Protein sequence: CASIERWGSNQPQHF.

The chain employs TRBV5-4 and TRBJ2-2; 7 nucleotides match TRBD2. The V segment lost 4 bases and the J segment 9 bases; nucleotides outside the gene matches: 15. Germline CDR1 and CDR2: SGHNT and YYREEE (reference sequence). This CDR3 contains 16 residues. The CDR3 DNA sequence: TGTGCCAGCAGCCCTACTAGCGCTAAGGGCAAGAGGGAGCTGTTTTTT. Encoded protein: CASSPTSAKGKRELFF. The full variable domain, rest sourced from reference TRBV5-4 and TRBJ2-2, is ETGVTQSPTHLIKTRGQQVTLRCSSQSGHNTVSWYQQALGQGPQFIFQYYREEENGRGNFPPRFSGLQFPNYSSELNVNALELDDSALYLCASSPTSAKGKRELFFGEGSRLTVL.

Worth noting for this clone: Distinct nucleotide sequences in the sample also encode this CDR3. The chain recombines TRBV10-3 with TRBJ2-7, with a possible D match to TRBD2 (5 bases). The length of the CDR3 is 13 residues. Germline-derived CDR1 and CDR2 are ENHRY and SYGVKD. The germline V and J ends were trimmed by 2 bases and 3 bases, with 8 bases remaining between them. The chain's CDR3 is CAISEREVYEQYF. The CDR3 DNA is TGTGCCATCAGTGAGCGGGAAGTCTACGAGCAGTACTTC.

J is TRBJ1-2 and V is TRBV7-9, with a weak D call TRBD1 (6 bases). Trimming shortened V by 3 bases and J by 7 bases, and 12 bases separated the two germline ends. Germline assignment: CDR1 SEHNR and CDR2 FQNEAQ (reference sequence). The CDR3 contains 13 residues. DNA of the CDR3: TGTGCCAGCAGCTTGACAGGATCGTTTGGCTACACCTTC. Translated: CASSLTGSFGYTF.

Here the CDR3 reads CASSPGSLSGNTIYF. CDR3 nucleotide sequence: TGTGCCAGCAGTCCAGGTAGCCTCTCTGGAAACACCATATATTTT. V and J are TRBV6-1 and TRBJ1-3; D ambiguous. With 5 bases removed from V and 0 bases from J, the gap between germline ends came to 11 bases. The CDR3 loop spans 15 amino acids. Germline loops: CDR1 MNHNS, CDR2 SASEGT.

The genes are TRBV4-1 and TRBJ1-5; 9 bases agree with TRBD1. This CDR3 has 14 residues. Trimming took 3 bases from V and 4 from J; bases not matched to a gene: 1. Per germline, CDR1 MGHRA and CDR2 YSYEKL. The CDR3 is CASSQTGGNQPQHF. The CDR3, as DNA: TGCGCCAGCAGCCAGACAGGGGGTAATCAGCCCCAGCATTTT.

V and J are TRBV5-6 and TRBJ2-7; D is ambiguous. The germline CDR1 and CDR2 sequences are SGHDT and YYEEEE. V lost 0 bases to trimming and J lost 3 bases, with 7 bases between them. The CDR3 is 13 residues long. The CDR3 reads CASSLGPGYEQYF. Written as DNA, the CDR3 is TGTGCCAGCAGCTTGGGACCGGGCTACGAGCAGTACTTC. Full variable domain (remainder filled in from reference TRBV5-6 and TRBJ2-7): DAGVTQSPTHLIKTRGQQVTLRCSPKSGHDTVSWYQQALGQGPQFIFQYYEEEERQRGNFPDRFSGHQFPNYSSELNVNALLLGDSALYLCASSLGPGYEQYFGPGTRLTVT.

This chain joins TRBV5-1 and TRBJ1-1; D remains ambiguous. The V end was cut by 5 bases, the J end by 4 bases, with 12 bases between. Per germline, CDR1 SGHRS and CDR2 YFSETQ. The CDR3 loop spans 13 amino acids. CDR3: CASRGRRGTEAFF. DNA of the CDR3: TGCGCCAGCAGAGGGAGGAGAGGCACTGAAGCTTTCTTT.

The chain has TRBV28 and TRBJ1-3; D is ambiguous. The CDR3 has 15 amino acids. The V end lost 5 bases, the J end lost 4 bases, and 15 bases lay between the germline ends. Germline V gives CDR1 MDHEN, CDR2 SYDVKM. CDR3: CASSLPAVLGNTIYF. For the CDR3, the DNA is TGTGCCAGCAGTCTCCCAGCAGTGTTAGGAAACACCATATATTTT.

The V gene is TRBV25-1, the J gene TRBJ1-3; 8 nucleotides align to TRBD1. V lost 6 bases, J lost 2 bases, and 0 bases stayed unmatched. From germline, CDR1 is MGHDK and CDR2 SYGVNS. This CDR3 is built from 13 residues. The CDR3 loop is CASRQGAGNTIYF. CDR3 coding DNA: TGTGCCAGCAGACAGGGGGCTGGAAACACCATATATTTT.

CDR3 amino acids: CASSPSQARGLAYGYTF. DNA for the CDR3: TGTGCCAGCAGCCCTAGCCAGGCTAGGGGGCTCGCCTATGGCTACACCTTC. This chain connects TRBV11-2 to TRBJ1-2; 7 bases agree with TRBD1. Per the germline V gene, CDR1 is SGHAT and CDR2 is FQNNGV. This CDR3 has 17 amino acids. The trim removed 5 bases at V and 4 bases at J, leaving 16 bases unmatched. Full variable domain (rest looked up from reference TRBV11-2 and TRBJ1-2): EAGVAQSPRYKIIEKRQSVAFWCNPISGHATLYWYQQILGQGPKLLIQFQNNGVVDDSQLPKDRFSAERLKGVDSTLKIQPAKLEDSAVYLCASSPSQARGLAYGYTFGSGTRLTVV.

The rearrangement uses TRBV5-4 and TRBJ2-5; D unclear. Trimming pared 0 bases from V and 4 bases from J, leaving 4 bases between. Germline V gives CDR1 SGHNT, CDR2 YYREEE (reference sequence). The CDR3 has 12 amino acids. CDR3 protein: CASSLDTETQYF. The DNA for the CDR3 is TGTGCCAGCAGCTTGGATACAGAGACCCAGTACTTC. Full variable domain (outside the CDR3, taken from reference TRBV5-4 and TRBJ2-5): ETGVTQSPTHLIKTRGQQVTLRCSSQSGHNTVSWYQQALGQGPQFIFQYYREEENGRGNFPPRFSGLQFPNYSSELNVNALELDDSALYLCASSLDTETQYFGPGTRLLVL.

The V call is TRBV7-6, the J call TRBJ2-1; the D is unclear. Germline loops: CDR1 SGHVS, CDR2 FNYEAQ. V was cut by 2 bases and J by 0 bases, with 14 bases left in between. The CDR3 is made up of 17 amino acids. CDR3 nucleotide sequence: TGTGCCAGCAGCTTAACCCCCCCCGCCGGCTCCTACAATGAGCAGTTCTTC. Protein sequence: CASSLTPPAGSYNEQFF.